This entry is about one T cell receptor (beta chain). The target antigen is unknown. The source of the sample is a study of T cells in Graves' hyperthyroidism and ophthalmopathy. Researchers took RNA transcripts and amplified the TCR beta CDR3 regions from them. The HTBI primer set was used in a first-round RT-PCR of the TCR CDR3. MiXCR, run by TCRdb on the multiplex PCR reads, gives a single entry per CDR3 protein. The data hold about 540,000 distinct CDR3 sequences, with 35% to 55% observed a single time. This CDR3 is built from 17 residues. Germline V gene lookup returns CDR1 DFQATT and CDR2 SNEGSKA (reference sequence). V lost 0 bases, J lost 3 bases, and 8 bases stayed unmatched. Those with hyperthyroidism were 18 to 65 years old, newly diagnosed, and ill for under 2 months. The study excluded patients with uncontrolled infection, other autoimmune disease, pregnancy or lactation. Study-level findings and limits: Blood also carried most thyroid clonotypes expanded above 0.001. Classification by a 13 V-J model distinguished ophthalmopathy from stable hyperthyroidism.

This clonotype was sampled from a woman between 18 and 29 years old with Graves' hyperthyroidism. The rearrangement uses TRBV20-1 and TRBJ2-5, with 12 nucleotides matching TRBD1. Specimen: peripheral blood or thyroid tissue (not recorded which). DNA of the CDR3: TGCAGTGCTAGAGATCTCGGGGGACAGGGGGCGGAAGAGACCCAGTACTTC. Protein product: CSARDLGGQGAEETQYF.